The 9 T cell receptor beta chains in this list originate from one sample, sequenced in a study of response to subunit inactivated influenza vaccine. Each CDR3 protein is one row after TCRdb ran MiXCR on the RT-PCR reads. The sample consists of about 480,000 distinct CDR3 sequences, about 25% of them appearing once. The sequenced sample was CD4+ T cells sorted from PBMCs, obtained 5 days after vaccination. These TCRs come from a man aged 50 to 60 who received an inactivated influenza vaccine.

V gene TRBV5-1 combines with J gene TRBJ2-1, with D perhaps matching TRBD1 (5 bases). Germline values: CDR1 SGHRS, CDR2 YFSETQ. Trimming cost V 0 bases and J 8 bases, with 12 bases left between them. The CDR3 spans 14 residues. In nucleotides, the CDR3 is TGCGCCAGCAGCTTGGGGGGCGAATGGGATGAGCAGTTCTTC. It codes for CASSLGGEWDEQFF.

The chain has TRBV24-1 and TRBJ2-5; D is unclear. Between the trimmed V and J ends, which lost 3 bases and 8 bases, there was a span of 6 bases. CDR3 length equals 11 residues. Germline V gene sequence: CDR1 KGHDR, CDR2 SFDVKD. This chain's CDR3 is CATSDLVTQYF. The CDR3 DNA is TGTGCCACCAGTGATCTAGTTACCCAGTACTTC.

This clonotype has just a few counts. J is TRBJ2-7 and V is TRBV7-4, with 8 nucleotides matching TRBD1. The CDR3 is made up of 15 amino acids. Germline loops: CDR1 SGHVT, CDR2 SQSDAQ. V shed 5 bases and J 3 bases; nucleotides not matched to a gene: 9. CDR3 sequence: CASSQGGTGHYEQYF. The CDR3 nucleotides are TGTGCCAGCAGCCAAGGGGGGACAGGTCACTACGAGCAGTACTTC.

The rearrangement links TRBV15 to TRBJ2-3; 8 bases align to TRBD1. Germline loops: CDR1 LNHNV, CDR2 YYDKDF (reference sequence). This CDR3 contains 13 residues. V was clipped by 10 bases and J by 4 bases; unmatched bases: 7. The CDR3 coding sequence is TGTGCCAGCGGACAGGGCATCGCAGATACGCAGTATTTT. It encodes CASGQGIADTQYF.

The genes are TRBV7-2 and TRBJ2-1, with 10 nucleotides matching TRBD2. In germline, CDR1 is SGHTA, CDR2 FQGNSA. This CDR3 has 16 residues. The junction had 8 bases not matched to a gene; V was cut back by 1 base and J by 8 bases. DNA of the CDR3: TGTGCCAGCAGCTTAGATGCCCTAGCGGGGGTAGATGAGCAGTTCTTC. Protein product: CASSLDALAGVDEQFF.

The CDR3 region has the DNA TGTGCCAGCACCTCAAGAACAGGGTACACTGAAGCTTTCTTT. Its translation: CASTSRTGYTEAFF. The V gene is TRBV27, the J gene TRBJ1-1; TRBD1 might be the D (6 bases). CDR1 and CDR2 (germline): MNHEY, SMNVEV (reference sequence). V was cut by 7 bases and J by 3 bases, with 15 bases left in between. The CDR3 runs 14 residues.

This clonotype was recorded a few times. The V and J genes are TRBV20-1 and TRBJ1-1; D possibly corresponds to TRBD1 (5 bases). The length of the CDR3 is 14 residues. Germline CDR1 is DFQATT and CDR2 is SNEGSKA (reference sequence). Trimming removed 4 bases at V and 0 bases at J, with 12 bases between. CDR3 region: CSAIYGTVNTEAFF. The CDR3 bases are TGCAGTGCTATCTACGGGACGGTGAACACTGAAGCTTTCTTT.

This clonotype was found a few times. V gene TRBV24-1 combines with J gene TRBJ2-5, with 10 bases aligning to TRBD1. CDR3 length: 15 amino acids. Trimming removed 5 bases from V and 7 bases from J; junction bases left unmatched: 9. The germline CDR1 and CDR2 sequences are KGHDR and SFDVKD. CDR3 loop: CATSGRTGGRWTQYF. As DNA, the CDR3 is TGTGCCACCAGTGGCCGGACAGGGGGTCGGTGGACCCAGTACTTC.

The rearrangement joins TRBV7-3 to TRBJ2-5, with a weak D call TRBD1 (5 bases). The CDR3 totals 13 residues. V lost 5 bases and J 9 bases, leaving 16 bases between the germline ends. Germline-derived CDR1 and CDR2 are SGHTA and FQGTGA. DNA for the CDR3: TGTGCCAGCAGCCGACAGAAGGATGCGGCCCAGTACTTC. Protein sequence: CASSRQKDAAQYF. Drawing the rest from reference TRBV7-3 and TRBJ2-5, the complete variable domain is GAGVSQTPSNKVTEKGKYVELRCDPISGHTALYWYRQSLGQGPEFLIYFQGTGAADDSGLPNDRFFAVRPEGSVSTLKIQRTERGDSAVYLCASSRQKDAAQYFGPGTRLLVL.